These 32 T cell receptor beta chains originate from one sample sequenced in a study of CD8 T cells in acute hepatitis C reinfection. Assay: immunoSEQ multiplex PCR; the TCRdb copy retains only in-frame clones and omits some. The data hold 2,500 or so clones, with around 70% observed a single time. Time point here: at least 347 days after estimated infection, following spontaneous clearance. The hepatitis C virus-specific receptor repertoire was characterized directly ex vivo, with no prior expansion in culture. Overall study findings and caveats: TRBV04 and TRBV06 were preferentially used in all groups, not explained by naive pool overrepresentation.

Here the sequenced sample was HCV NS3-1073 tetramer-sorted CD8+ T cells from PBMCs, taken at follow-up. The receptor source for this set is a man aged 35 to 55 who spontaneously cleared hepatitis C infection.

V is TRBV5-2 and J is TRBJ2-2. TRBV5-2 represents a pseudogene. The CDR3 has 17 amino acids. DNA for the CDR3: TGTGCCAGCAGCCAAGAGCCGGGGGCCCCGAACACCGGGGAGCTGTTTTTT. This sequence encodes CASSQEPGAPNTGELFF.

This chain uses TRBV29-1 with TRBJ2-3; the match to TRBD2 covers 7 bases. The V gene's germline CDR1 is SQVTM and CDR2 ANQGSEA. The CDR3 has 12 amino acids. With V trimmed by 6 bases and J by 2 bases, 2 bases remained unmatched. The CDR3 DNA follows: TGCAGCGTAGGACTAGACACAGATACGCAGTATTTT. Protein product: CSVGLDTDTQYF.

The genes are TRBV30 and TRBJ1-5, with D uncertain. Germline V gives CDR1 GTSNPN, CDR2 SVGIG (reference sequence). This CDR3 has 14 residues. V lost 1 base and J 8 bases, leaving 15 bases between the germline ends. CDR3 nucleotide sequence: TGTGCCTGGAGTGAAGTCGGGCTATGGGAGCCCCAGCATTTT. Translation: CAWSEVGLWEPQHF. Complete variable domain (other parts from reference TRBV30 and TRBJ1-5): SQTIHQWPATLVQPVGSPLSLECTVEGTSNPNLYWYRQAAGRGLQLLFYSVGIGQISSEVPQNLSASRPQDRQFILSSKKLLLSDSGFYLCAWSEVGLWEPQHFGDGTRLSIL.

This sequence joins TRBV5-4 and TRBJ2-7, with D hard to call. Germline lookup yields CDR1 SGHNT and CDR2 YYREEE (reference sequence). V was shortened by 4 bases and J by 6 bases, with 20 bases between the two germline ends. There are 15 residues in the CDR3. CDR3 in DNA: TGTGCCAGCAGCCAAGAAGTGGGGTTGTGGGGCGAGCAGTACTTC. Its translation is CASSQEVGLWGEQYF. The complete variable domain, with remaining parts taken from reference TRBV5-4 and TRBJ2-7, reads ETGVTQSPTHLIKTRGQQVTLRCSSQSGHNTVSWYQQALGQGPQFIFQYYREEENGRGNFPPRFSGLQFPNYSSELNVNALELDDSALYLCASSQEVGLWGEQYFGPGTRLTVT.

This clone was picked up a small number of times. V usage is TRBV7-9 and J usage is TRBJ2-7, with D perhaps TRBD1 (6 bases). Germline CDR1 reads SEHNR; CDR2 reads FQNEAQ (reference sequence). The CDR3 has 15 residues. V was shortened by 3 bases and J by 3 bases, with 15 bases between the two germline ends. CDR3 nucleotides: TGTGCCAGCAGCTTCGAGAGGACAGAGAGCTACGAGCAGTACTTC. Translated: CASSFERTESYEQYF.

The V and J genes are TRBV29-1 and TRBJ1-3, with D possibly being TRBD1 (5 bases). The length of the CDR3 is 15 residues. V was clipped by 6 bases and J by 4 bases, with 19 bases between them. In germline, CDR1 is SQVTM, CDR2 ANQGSEA. CDR3 region: CSVWGGPAGGNTIYF. In DNA form, the CDR3 reads TGCAGCGTGTGGGGGGGTCCGGCGGGAGGAAACACCATATATTTT.

V gene TRBV30 combines with J gene TRBJ1-1; no definite D call. Trimming took 0 bases from V and 1 from J, leaving 9 bases between them. CDR1 is GTSNPN and CDR2 is SVGIG in the germline V gene (reference sequence). The CDR3 loop spans 14 amino acids. For the CDR3, the DNA is TGTGCCTGGAGTGTACTTGGTGGGAACACTGAAGCTTTCTTT. This encodes CAWSVLGGNTEAFF.

CDR3 sequence reads: CASSTNREGNTEAFF. CDR3 in DNA: TGTGCCAGCAGCACTAACAGGGAAGGGAACACTGAAGCTTTCTTT. V usage is TRBV9 and J usage is TRBJ1-1; perhaps TRBD1 as D (6 bases). Trimming shortened V by 4 bases and J by 1 base, and 14 bases separated the two germline ends. The germline gives CDR1 SGDLS, CDR2 YYNGEE. The CDR3 is made up of 15 amino acids.

The chain recombines TRBV11-2 with TRBJ2-2; either TRBD1 or TRBD2 may supply D (5 bases each). Trimming stripped 4 bases from V and 0 bases from J, with 15 bases between. CDR1 is SGHAT and CDR2 is FQNNGV in the germline V gene. The CDR3 runs 17 residues. CDR3 DNA sequence: TGTGCCAGCAGCTCGGAGCCCGGGGCCCCGAACACCGGGGAGCTGTTTTTT. Residues: CASSSEPGAPNTGELFF.

This clone was seen only a few times. This chain joins TRBV6-5 and TRBJ1-2, with D hard to call. The CDR3 has 14 residues. Trimming removed 6 bases at V and 6 bases at J, with 17 bases between. Germline V gives CDR1 MNHEY, CDR2 SVGAGI. The DNA for the CDR3 is TGTGCCAGCAGCCCCGGCGGGCCCTCCGATGGCTACACCTTC. Protein: CASSPGGPSDGYTF.

The genes are TRBV29-1 and TRBJ1-1; D gene unclear. The CDR3 is 16 amino acids. CDR1 is SQVTM, CDR2 ANQGSEA, per germline. Trimming took 2 bases from V and 1 from J, leaving 17 bases between them. The CDR3 DNA reads as TGCAGCGTTGAATGGGCAAATACTTGGGGGAACACTGAAGCTTTCTTT. This gives the protein CSVEWANTWGNTEAFF.

The chain employs TRBV15 and TRBJ2-5; no clear D gene. Looked up from germline, CDR1 is LNHNV and CDR2 is YYDKDF (reference sequence). Trimming took off 1 base at V and 2 bases at J, with 8 bases between the two ends. This CDR3 is 14 amino acids long. CDR3 nucleotide sequence: TGTGCCACCAGCAGAGTATCGGAGCAAGAGACCCAGTACTTC. Its protein is CATSRVSEQETQYF.

This chain connects TRBV11-2 to TRBJ2-7, with D tentatively TRBD1 (6 bases). The germline gives CDR1 SGHAT, CDR2 FQNNGV. CDR3 length: 15 amino acids. Trimming shortened V by 0 bases and J by 7 bases, and 16 bases separated the two germline ends. The CDR3 reads CASSLEVGAPGEQYF. Written as DNA, the CDR3 is TGTGCCAGCAGCTTAGAGGTGGGGGCGCCTGGAGAGCAGTACTTC. The full variable domain, with the rest looked up from reference TRBV11-2 and TRBJ2-7, is EAGVAQSPRYKIIEKRQSVAFWCNPISGHATLYWYQQILGQGPKLLIQFQNNGVVDDSQLPKDRFSAERLKGVDSTLKIQPAKLEDSAVYLCASSLEVGAPGEQYFGPGTRLTVT.

This rearrangement joins TRBV6-1 to TRBJ1-5, with D hard to call. V was cut by 11 bases and J by 2 bases, with 19 bases left in between. The CDR3 contains 15 residues. From germline, CDR1 is MNHNS and CDR2 SASEGT. The CDR3 sequence: CAAAEGGGGNQPQHF. The CDR3 DNA sequence: TGTGCCGCCGCTGAGGGTGGAGGTGGCAATCAGCCCCAGCATTTT.

Worth noting for this clone: A read error may account for a junction end that differs from germline. The genes are TRBV30 and TRBJ2-1; unclear D gene. This CDR3 contains 14 residues. Germline loops: CDR1 GTSNPN, CDR2 SVGIG (reference sequence). CDR3 sequence reads: CAWGGMGSYNEQLF. The CDR3 coding sequence is TGTGCCTGGGGTGGAATGGGGTCCTACAATGAGCAGCTCTTC.

The chain joins TRBV2 to TRBJ2-6; no firm D call. Trimming removed 9 bases at V and 0 bases at J, with 9 bases between. The CDR3 is 14 residues long. The germline CDR1 and CDR2 sequences are SNHLY and FYNNEI. The CDR3 DNA follows: TGTGCCAGTGCGGACCCCTCTGGGGCCAACGTCCTGACTTTC. This sequence encodes CASADPSGANVLTF.

J is TRBJ2-7 and V is TRBV6-5; D is uncertain. Trimming left V 6 bases short and J 1 base short, with 10 bases between. This CDR3 region has 13 residues. From germline, CDR1 is MNHEY and CDR2 SVGAGI. In DNA form, the CDR3 reads TGTGCCAGCAGCGCGCCCGGATCCTACGAGCAGTACTTC. Its protein product is CASSAPGSYEQYF.

The J gene is TRBJ2-7, the V gene TRBV7-9; D is possibly TRBD1 (6 bases). Germline V lookup: CDR1 SEHNR, CDR2 FQNEAQ (reference sequence). V lost 2 bases, J lost 3 bases, and 20 bases lay in between. There are 17 residues in the CDR3. CDR3 loop: CASSLQQGESGFYEQYF. DNA for the CDR3: TGTGCCAGCAGCTTACAACAGGGAGAGTCGGGGTTCTACGAGCAGTACTTC.

The chain recombines TRBV5-1 with TRBJ1-6, with D perhaps TRBD1 (5 bases). This CDR3 spans 16 amino acids. V lost 0 bases, J lost 1 base, and 8 bases lay in between. CDR1 SGHRS and CDR2 YFSETQ come from the germline V gene. The CDR3 protein is CASSLEQGSYNSPLHF. The DNA for the CDR3 is TGCGCCAGCAGCTTGGAGCAGGGATCCTATAATTCACCCCTCCACTTT.

The chain carries TRBV6-5 and TRBJ1-5, with 8 positions matching TRBD1. This CDR3 region has 13 residues. Germline V gene data show CDR1 as MNHEY and CDR2 as SVGAGI. The J segment lost 6 bases and the V segment lost 8 bases, leaving 6 bases of the junction unmatched. CDR3 DNA sequence: TGTGCCAGCGCCAGGGGGCGCCGTCAGCCCCAGCATTTT. Its translation is CASARGRRQPQHF.

The rearrangement links TRBV25-1 to TRBJ1-3, with D perhaps TRBD1 (6 bases). CDR3 length equals 16 residues. Trimming removed 1 base from V and 3 bases from J, with 13 bases in between. Germline V gene data show CDR1 as MGHDK and CDR2 as SYGVNS. DNA of the CDR3: TGTGCCAGCAGTGAATCGACGGGGGCAGGTGGAAACACCATATATTTT. Residues: CASSESTGAGGNTIYF. The variable domain in full, completed from reference TRBV25-1 and TRBJ1-3, reads EADIYQTPRYLVIGTGKKITLECSQTMGHDKMYWYQQDPGMELHLIHYSYGVNSTEKGDLSSESTVSRIRTEHFPLTLESARPSHTSQYLCASSESTGAGGNTIYFGEGSWLTVV.

Comment on this clone: This CDR3 is also generated by other DNA sequences in the sample. The chain is built from TRBV5-1 and TRBJ2-7; D possibly matches TRBD1 or TRBD2 (6 bases each). This CDR3 spans 16 amino acids. The germline CDR1 and CDR2 sequences are SGHRS and YFSETQ. Trimming left V 1 base short and J 0 bases short, with 14 bases between. The CDR3 region is CASSLNVGGGSYEQYF. The CDR3 nucleotides read TGCGCCAGCAGCTTGAACGTGGGGGGCGGCTCCTACGAGCAGTACTTC.

This clone has just a few counts. This chain connects TRBV2 to TRBJ1-2; TRBD1 is a possible D gene (5 bases). Germline V lookup: CDR1 SNHLY, CDR2 FYNNEI. This CDR3 spans 16 amino acids. The V end was cut by 8 bases, the J end by 0 bases, with 19 bases between. The CDR3 protein is CASEWSREVANYGYTF. DNA of the CDR3: TGTGCCAGCGAGTGGTCCAGGGAGGTGGCTAACTATGGCTACACCTTC.

This clone came up a few times. The V gene is TRBV9, the J gene TRBJ2-7; maybe TRBD2 (6 bases). Looked up from germline, CDR1 is SGDLS and CDR2 is YYNGEE. CDR3 length equals 14 residues. Trimming removed 4 bases from V and 4 bases from J, with 15 bases in between. The CDR3 is CASSPVGGWYEQYF. DNA of the CDR3: TGTGCCAGCAGCCCCGTCGGAGGGTGGTACGAGCAGTACTTC.

The chain links TRBV4-1 to TRBJ2-3, with 7 nucleotides matching TRBD2. The trim removed 1 base at V and 4 bases at J, leaving 11 bases unmatched. CDR1 MGHRA and CDR2 YSYEKL come from the germline V gene. The CDR3 totals 17 residues. The CDR3 sequence is CASSQVGGGRWADTQYF. The CDR3 DNA is TGCGCCAGCAGCCAAGTCGGAGGCGGGAGATGGGCAGATACGCAGTATTTT.

The chain combines TRBV2 with TRBJ2-5, with no clear D. The J call may not be correct, given that the DNA end is closer to TRBJ2-7. This CDR3 has 12 residues. Germline V gene data show CDR1 as SNHLY and CDR2 as FYNNEI. CDR3 nucleotide sequence: TGTGCCAGCGGCAGCACCTCCTACGAGCAGTACTTC. This codes for CASGSTSYEQYF.

Only one count was recorded for this clone. The rearrangement uses TRBV11-2 and TRBJ2-1; 8 nucleotides align to TRBD2. Trimming took 1 base from V and 3 from J; bases not matched to a gene: 2. The CDR3 sequence is 15 residues long. Germline V gene lookup returns CDR1 SGHAT and CDR2 FQNNGV. The CDR3 coding sequence is TGTGCCAGCAGCTTAGGGGCGGGGGGCTACAATGAGCAGTTCTTC. Its protein product is CASSLGAGGYNEQFF.

The chain is built from TRBV19 and TRBJ2-1, with 7 bases that match TRBD2. With 5 bases clipped from V and 3 bases from J, the junction kept 10 bases outside the gene matches. In germline, CDR1 is LNHDA, CDR2 SQIVND (reference sequence). The CDR3 spans 16 residues. The CDR3 region is CASSLGEGVGYNEQFF. The CDR3 DNA reads as TGTGCCAGTAGTCTTGGGGAGGGAGTGGGCTACAATGAGCAGTTCTTC. Looking up the rest from reference TRBV19 and TRBJ2-1 gives the full variable domain: DGGITQSPKYLFRKEGQNVTLSCEQNLNHDAMYWYRQDPGQGLRLIYYSQIVNDFQKGDIAEGYSVSREKKESFPLTVTSAQKNPTAFYLCASSLGEGVGYNEQFFGPGTRLTVL.

This chain connects TRBV19 to TRBJ2-5, with D unresolved. Trimming took 3 bases from V and 1 from J, leaving 18 bases between them. Germline lookup yields CDR1 LNHDA and CDR2 SQIVND (reference sequence). The CDR3 sequence is 17 residues long. CDR3 coding DNA: TGTGCCAGTAGTATGGGGATCGCGTCGGGTGGCCAAGAGACCCAGTACTTC. It codes for CASSMGIASGGQETQYF.

In its sample, this clone was seen a few times. J is TRBJ2-7 and V is TRBV5-4; TRBD2 is a possible D gene (5 bases). Trimming took off 4 bases at V and 3 bases at J, with 11 bases between the two ends. CDR1 is SGHNT, CDR2 YYREEE, per germline (reference sequence). The CDR3 is 13 residues long. This CDR3 is CASSNRGYYEQYV. The CDR3 bases are TGTGCCAGCAGCAATCGGGGTTACTACGAGCAGTACGTC.

This clone is labeled as large. V is TRBV5-6 and J is TRBJ2-2; the D gene is possibly TRBD1 (6 bases). CDR1 and CDR2 (germline): SGHDT, YYEEEE. V was trimmed by 5 bases and J by 1 base, leaving 6 bases between them. CDR3 length: 13 amino acids. CDR3 protein: CASRQGNTGELFF. The CDR3 DNA reads TGTGCCAGCAGACAGGGGAACACCGGGGAGCTGTTTTTT.

This clone was picked up a small number of times. This sequence joins TRBV7-9 and TRBJ2-7; 9 nucleotides line up with TRBD1. The J segment lost 4 bases and the V segment lost 4 bases, leaving 8 bases of the junction unmatched. CDR3 length: 15 amino acids. The germline V gene has CDR1 SEHNR and CDR2 FQNEAQ (reference sequence). The CDR3 here is CASSYSGTGRYEQYF. CDR3 bases: TGTGCCAGCAGCTATTCCGGGACAGGGCGATACGAGCAGTACTTC.